Given below is one T cell receptor beta chain in context. The antigen is not known. This specimen belongs to a study of blood T cells in healthy people across ages. Study-wide results and caveats: Unsorted PBMC material precluded a definitive naive versus antigen-experienced comparison. Older age went with lower TCR beta diversity per million T cells, in a roughly linear way.

A sample-barcoded 5' primer and a J-beta primer mix were used in a second PCR of about 6 to 12 cycles. TCRdb ran MiXCR on the 5' RACE reads and lists one entry per CDR3 protein. Seen here are over 1.5 million distinct CDR3 sequences, 40% to 55% observed once, and the top ten hold less than 2.5%. The sequenced material came from blood. The clonotype comes from a woman in her forties in good health.

The CDR3 nucleotides are TGTGCCAGCAGTTACTTGACAGGGGGCGCGCACACCGGGGAGCTGTTTTTT. Its protein product is CASSYLTGGAHTGELFF. The chain couples TRBV6-6 to TRBJ2-2; 10 bases match TRBD1. Germline V gene lookup returns CDR1 MNHNY and CDR2 SVGAGI (reference sequence). Losses at the gene ends were 1 base for V and 3 bases for J; bases not matched to a gene: 5. CDR3 length: 17 residues.